This record covers a single T cell receptor (beta chain). This sample was included in a study of blood T cell repertoires in COVID-19. Overall study: The samples span acute and convalescent COVID-19 from the United States, Italy and Spain.

TCRdb keeps only in-frame clones here, not all; method: immunoSEQ multiplex PCR. This sample yields 250,000 to 300,000 clones, of which roughly 84% are seen a single time; roughly 4% belongs to the top ten. Germline values: CDR1 SGDLS, CDR2 YYNGEE. CDR3 size: 13 residues. V lost 3 bases, J lost 3 bases, and 2 bases stayed unmatched. The chain uses TRBV9 and TRBJ1-1; 7 nucleotides line up with TRBD1. Sequences were obtained from peripheral blood. The TCR was taken from a man in his sixties with acute or convalescent COVID-19. CDR3 coding DNA: TGTGCCAGCAGCGACACAGGGGACACTGAAGCTTTCTTT. It codes for CASSDTGDTEAFF.